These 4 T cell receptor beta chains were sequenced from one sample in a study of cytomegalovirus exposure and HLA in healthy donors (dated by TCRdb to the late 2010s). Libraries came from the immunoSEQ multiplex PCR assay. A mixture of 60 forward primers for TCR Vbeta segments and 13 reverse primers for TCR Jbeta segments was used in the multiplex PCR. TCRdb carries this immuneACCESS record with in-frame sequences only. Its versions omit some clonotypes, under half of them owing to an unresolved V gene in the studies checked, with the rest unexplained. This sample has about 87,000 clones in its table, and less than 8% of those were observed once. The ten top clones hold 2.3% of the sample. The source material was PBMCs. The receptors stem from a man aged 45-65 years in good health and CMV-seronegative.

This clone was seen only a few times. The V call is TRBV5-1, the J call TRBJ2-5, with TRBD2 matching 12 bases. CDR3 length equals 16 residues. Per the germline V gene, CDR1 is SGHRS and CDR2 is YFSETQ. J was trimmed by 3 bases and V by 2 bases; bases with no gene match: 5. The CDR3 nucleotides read TGCGCCAGCAGCTTTCAAGGACTAGCGGGGAAAGAGACCCAGTACTTC. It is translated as CASSFQGLAGKETQYF. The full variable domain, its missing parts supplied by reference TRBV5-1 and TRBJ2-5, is KAGVTQTPRYLIKTRGQQVTLSCSPISGHRSVSWYQQTPGQGLQFLFEYFSETQRNKGNFPGRFSGRQFSNSRSEMNVSTLELGDSALYLCASSFQGLAGKETQYFGPGTRLLVL.

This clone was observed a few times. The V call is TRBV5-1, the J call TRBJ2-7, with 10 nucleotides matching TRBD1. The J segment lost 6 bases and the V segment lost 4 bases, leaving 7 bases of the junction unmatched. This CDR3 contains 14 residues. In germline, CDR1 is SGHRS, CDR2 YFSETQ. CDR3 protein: CASSAGQGEGEQYF. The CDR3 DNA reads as TGCGCCAGCAGCGCCGGACAGGGGGAGGGCGAGCAGTACTTC.

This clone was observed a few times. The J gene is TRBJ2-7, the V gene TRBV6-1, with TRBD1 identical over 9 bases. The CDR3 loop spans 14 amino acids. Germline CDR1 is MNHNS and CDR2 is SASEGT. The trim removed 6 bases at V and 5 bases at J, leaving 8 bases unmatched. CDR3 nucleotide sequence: TGTGCCAGCAGCTCCGGGACAGGGAGGAACGAGCAGTACTTC. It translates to CASSSGTGRNEQYF.

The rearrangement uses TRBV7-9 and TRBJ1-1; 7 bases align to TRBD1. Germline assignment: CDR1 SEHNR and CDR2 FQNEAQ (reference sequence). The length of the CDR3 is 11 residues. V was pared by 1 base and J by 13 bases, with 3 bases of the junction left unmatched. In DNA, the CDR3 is TGTGCCAGCAGCTTAGGACAGGGAGTTTTCTTT. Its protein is CASSLGQGVFF.